Presented here are 22 T cell receptor beta chains from one specimen sequenced in a study of blood T cells in healthy people across ages. Alongside a J-beta primer mix, a sample-barcoded 5' primer served in a second PCR lasting about 7 to 12 cycles. MiXCR, applied by TCRdb to the 5' RACE reads, yields one record per CDR3 protein. The table includes 550,000 to 700,000 distinct CDR3 sequences, 27% detected once. Source material: blood. Every receptor here comes from a woman aged 70 to 79 in good health.

V is TRBV2 and J is TRBJ1-2, with D unclear. Looked up from germline, CDR1 is SNHLY and CDR2 is FYNNEI. Trimming took 0 bases from V and 11 from J, leaving 13 bases between them. CDR3 length: 13 residues. The CDR3, as DNA: TGTGCCAGCAGTGAAGCGCTTCGGGTACGGTACACCTTC. It translates to CASSEALRVRYTF. Full variable domain (rest looked up from reference TRBV2 and TRBJ1-2): EPEVTQTPSHQVTQMGQEVILRCVPISNHLYFYWYRQILGQKVEFLVSFYNNEISEKSEIFDDQFSVERPDGSNFTLKIRSTKLEDSAMYFCASSEALRVRYTFGSGTRLTVV.

V usage is TRBV7-9 and J usage is TRBJ2-7, with TRBD2 identical over 11 bases. In germline, CDR1 is SEHNR, CDR2 FQNEAQ (reference sequence). The CDR3 runs 14 residues. The junction had 6 bases not matched to a gene; V was cut back by 5 bases and J by 6 bases. The CDR3 DNA sequence: TGTGCCAGCAGCACCACTAGCGGGGGACTCGAGCAGTACTTC. It translates to CASSTTSGGLEQYF.

The chain employs TRBV2 and TRBJ2-3, with D possibly matching TRBD2 (5 bases). This CDR3 is 15 amino acids long. The V gene's germline CDR1 is SNHLY and CDR2 FYNNEI. Trimming left V 4 bases short and J 4 bases short, with 15 bases between. CDR3 nucleotide sequence: TGTGCCAGCAGTGGGCTAGCCGACGGGGCAGATACGCAGTATTTT. Protein: CASSGLADGADTQYF. The complete variable domain, with remaining parts taken from reference TRBV2 and TRBJ2-3, reads EPEVTQTPSHQVTQMGQEVILRCVPISNHLYFYWYRQILGQKVEFLVSFYNNEISEKSEIFDDQFSVERPDGSNFTLKIRSTKLEDSAMYFCASSGLADGADTQYFGPGTRLTVL.

The CDR3 protein is CASSPSPSYEQYF. CDR3 DNA sequence: TGTGCCAGCAGCCCATCACCGTCCTACGAGCAGTACTTC. The V call is TRBV7-6, the J call TRBJ2-7; D gene uncertain. From germline, CDR1 is SGHVS and CDR2 FNYEAQ. V was pared by 5 bases and J by 1 base, with 9 bases between. This CDR3 is 13 amino acids long.

The chain links TRBV15 to TRBJ2-5; perhaps TRBD1 as D (6 bases). V lost 1 base and J lost 5, with 11 bases in between. Germline lookup yields CDR1 LNHNV and CDR2 YYDKDF (reference sequence). The CDR3 extends over 14 amino acids. The CDR3 is CATSRVSGAETQYF. The CDR3 coding sequence is TGTGCCACCAGCAGAGTGTCAGGGGCGGAGACCCAGTACTTC.

This clonotype came up many times. Written as DNA, the CDR3 is TGCGCCAGCAGGAGGTTGATGGAACCCAACTACGAGCAGTACTTC. It codes for CASRRLMEPNYEQYF. The rearrangement joins TRBV5-1 to TRBJ2-7; no reliable D call. CDR1 and CDR2 (germline): SGHRS, YFSETQ. Trimming pared 5 bases from V and 3 bases from J, leaving 18 bases between. The CDR3 extends over 15 amino acids.

This sequence joins TRBV28 and TRBJ2-2; 9 bases are shared with TRBD1. CDR1 is MDHEN and CDR2 is SYDVKM in the germline V gene. V was pared by 6 bases and J by 4 bases, with 6 bases of the junction left unmatched. This CDR3 is 15 amino acids long. CDR3 sequence: CASSWTGEFTGELFF. The CDR3 DNA is TGTGCCAGCAGCTGGACAGGGGAGTTCACCGGGGAGCTGTTTTTT. Full variable domain (remainder filled in from reference TRBV28 and TRBJ2-2): DVKVTQSSRYLVKRTGEKVFLECVQDMDHENMFWYRQDPGLGLRLIYFSYDVKMKEKGDIPEGYSVSREKKERFSLILESASTNQTSMYLCASSWTGEFTGELFFGEGSRLTVL.

Regarding this clonotype: The conserved phenylalanine or tryptophan is not found at the CDR3 terminus, so this likely reflects a read error. This chain links TRBV29-1 with TRBJ1-5; D is possibly TRBD1 (6 bases). Trimming removed 6 bases from V and 6 bases from J, with 15 bases in between. The CDR3 extends over 13 amino acids. In germline, CDR1 is SQVTM, CDR2 ANQGSEA. The CDR3 is CSVGGGAGQPQHL. CDR3 nucleotides: TGCAGCGTCGGCGGGGGGGCTGGTCAGCCCCAGCATCTT.

This clonotype was counted only a few times. This chain's CDR3 is CASSPQGVAGTDTQYF. The CDR3 coding sequence is TGCGCCAGCAGTCCCCAGGGGGTAGCCGGGACAGATACGCAGTATTTT. This chain connects TRBV23-1 to TRBJ2-3; 7 positions agree with TRBD1. TRBV23-1 counts as an open reading frame of uncertain function. The CDR3 loop spans 16 amino acids. V gave up 4 bases and J gave up 3 bases; unmatched junction bases: 10.

This clonotype was seen a few times. The chain uses TRBV29-1 and TRBJ2-7, with D perhaps matching TRBD1 (5 bases). V was shortened by 4 bases and J by 5 bases, with 12 bases between the two germline ends. CDR1 and CDR2 from the germline V gene are SQVTM and ANQGSEA. The CDR3 sequence is 12 residues long. The CDR3 loop reads CSVARALHEQYF. The CDR3 DNA reads TGCAGCGTTGCCAGGGCGCTCCACGAGCAGTACTTC.

This chain connects TRBV20-1 to TRBJ1-4, with D possibly matching TRBD1 (5 bases). CDR3 size: 12 residues. The V and J ends lost 5 bases and 8 bases respectively, with 12 bases between them. Germline values: CDR1 DFQATT, CDR2 SNEGSKA (reference sequence). The CDR3 DNA follows: TGCAGTGCTGGGGACCGAGGGGAAAAACTGTTTTTT. This translates into CSAGDRGEKLFF.

This clonotype was counted a few times. The CDR3 loop is CASSPRTNNYGYTF. The CDR3 nucleotides read TGTGCCAGCAGTCCGAGGACCAACAACTATGGCTACACCTTC. The chain employs TRBV6-2 or TRBV6-3 and TRBJ1-2; D unclear. The CDR3 has 14 residues. CDR1 and CDR2 from the germline V gene are MNHEY and SVGEGT. Trimming removed 5 bases at V and 2 bases at J, with 12 bases between.

V gene TRBV20-1 combines with J gene TRBJ2-5; a possible D gene is TRBD1 (5 bases). Trimming pared 3 bases from V and 5 bases from J, leaving 13 bases between. The germline V gene encodes CDR1 DFQATT and CDR2 SNEGSKA (reference sequence). CDR3 length: 13 residues. For the CDR3, the DNA is TGCAGTGCTAGTTTGTCAGGGCCGGAGACCCAGTACTTC. This codes for CSASLSGPETQYF.

V is TRBV6-1 and J is TRBJ2-2; TRBD2 is a possible D gene (5 bases). This CDR3 region has 13 residues. Trimming left V 6 bases short and J 5 bases short, with 10 bases between. Germline V CDR1 and CDR2: MNHNS, SASEGT. CDR3 protein: CASRFRGTGELFF. The CDR3 coding sequence is TGTGCCAGCAGATTCCGGGGTACCGGGGAGCTGTTTTTT.

This clonotype has more than one count but fewer than ten. This rearrangement joins TRBV5-1 to TRBJ2-1; D is undetermined. Germline V gives CDR1 SGHRS, CDR2 YFSETQ. The ends were cut back, 0 bases at V and 6 bases at J, with 4 bases in the middle. This CDR3 region has 12 residues. The CDR3 sequence is CASSLEINEQFF. CDR3 DNA: TGCGCCAGCAGCTTGGAGATCAATGAGCAGTTCTTC.

This clonotype was seen a few times. A read error may account for a junction end that differs from germline. The V gene is TRBV11-2, the J gene TRBJ2-3, with D hard to call. Per the germline V gene, CDR1 is SGHAT and CDR2 is FQNNGV. The CDR3 is made up of 13 amino acids. In DNA form, the CDR3 reads TGTGCCGCCCACCGGGCCCCCACAGATACGCGGTATTTT. Translated, it gives CAAHRAPTDTRYF.

J is TRBJ1-1 and V is TRBV2, with D uncertain. The CDR3 spans 13 residues. Trimming left V 7 bases short and J 0 bases short, with 9 bases between. Germline values: CDR1 SNHLY, CDR2 FYNNEI. The CDR3, as DNA: TGTGCCAGCAACTTTCAGCTGAACACTGAAGCTTTCTTT. Translation gives CASNFQLNTEAFF.

The chain carries TRBV29-1 and TRBJ2-2; no firm D call. Per the germline V gene, CDR1 is SQVTM and CDR2 is ANQGSEA. V shed 5 bases and J shed 6 bases, with 10 bases lying between them. This CDR3 spans 12 amino acids. CDR3 sequence (DNA): TGCAGCGTTTATAGTGCGCCCGGGGAGCTGTTTTTT. Its translation: CSVYSAPGELFF.

The chain combines TRBV20-1 with TRBJ2-3, with D perhaps TRBD2 (6 bases). Trimming removed 6 bases at V and 5 bases at J, with 18 bases between. CDR3 size: 14 residues. CDR1 and CDR2 (germline): DFQATT, SNEGSKA (reference sequence). The CDR3 protein is CSATIAGPRDTQYF. DNA for the CDR3: TGCAGTGCAACGATTGCGGGGCCGAGAGATACGCAGTATTTT.

The chain recombines TRBV5-5 with TRBJ2-5; perhaps TRBD1 as D (6 bases). The J call may not be correct, given that the DNA end is closer to TRBJ2-7. Germline V CDR1 and CDR2: SGHKS, YYEKEE (reference sequence). CDR3 length: 17 amino acids. CDR3 in DNA: TGTGCCAGCAGCCAACCACAGGGTAGGGGGACCTCCTACGAGCAGTACTTC. This encodes CASSQPQGRGTSYEQYF.

The CDR3 loop reads CASSYTGAQETQYF. The DNA for the CDR3 is TGTGCCAGCTCGTACACAGGGGCTCAAGAGACCCAGTACTTC. This chain joins TRBV18 and TRBJ2-5, with 7 bases identical to TRBD1. From germline, CDR1 is KGHSH and CDR2 LQKENI. Unmatched junction bases numbered 6, after V lost 6 bases and J lost 2 bases. CDR3 length: 14 amino acids.

The V call is TRBV20-1, the J call TRBJ2-7; tentative D call: TRBD2 (5 bases). Trimming removed 6 bases at V and 2 bases at J, with 11 bases between. From germline, CDR1 is DFQATT and CDR2 SNEGSKA (reference sequence). There are 12 residues in the CDR3. The CDR3 region has the DNA TGCAGTGCCCTGTCCGGGGCCTACGAGCAGTACTTC. This encodes CSALSGAYEQYF.